This TCR beta chain appears in the sequencing data of a study of beta chain features in type 1 diabetes. Findings and caveats of the study: PCR could preferentially amplify shorter templates, alike in patients and controls.

The CDR3 is 13 amino acids. The junction had 9 bases not matched to a gene; V was cut back by 9 bases and J by 7 bases. Looked up from germline, CDR1 is LNHDA and CDR2 is SQIVND (reference sequence). All of the isolated RNA was reverse transcribed, so expressed TCRB transcripts were sequenced. TCRdb keeps only in-frame clones here, not all; method: immunoSEQ multiplex PCR. This sample has tens of thousands of clones, with approximately 59% found just once. Comments on this clone: No antigen is known for it.

CD4+ cells of the naive, central memory, regulatory and stem cell-like memory types were sorted via CD45RO/CCR7/CD25/CD127/CD95/CD27. The V call is TRBV19, the J call TRBJ1-5, with 7 bases matching TRBD1. Sequenced sample: Tregs from blood. The sequence derives from a woman aged 18 to 35 in good health. The CDR3 DNA is TGTGCCAGCGACAGGGCCGAACGGCAGCCCCAGCATTTT. Its protein is CASDRAERQPQHF.